One and the same sample provided the 23 T cell receptor beta chains below, sequenced in a study of Ad26.COV2.S vaccination and SARS-CoV-2 variants. Some clones are missing from TCRdb's copy, which holds only in-frame ones; the method was immunoSEQ multiplex PCR. This table has over 90,000 clones, over 70% appearing once. This specimen was peripheral blood, taken after recovery from COVID-19. The receptors were gathered from a human donor who had recovered from COVID-19.

In DNA, the CDR3 is TGTGCCAGTAGCCGATTCTCTGGAAACACCATATATTTT. It yields the protein CASSRFSGNTIYF. The chain recombines TRBV19 with TRBJ1-3, with D hard to call. There are 13 residues in the CDR3. The germline CDR1 and CDR2 sequences are LNHDA and SQIVND (reference sequence). V was trimmed by 6 bases and J by 0 bases, leaving 6 bases between them.

The J gene is TRBJ2-3, the V gene TRBV24-1; D may be TRBD2 (5 bases). Trimming took 0 bases from V and 4 from J, leaving 7 bases between them. There are 14 residues in the CDR3. Germline loops: CDR1 KGHDR, CDR2 SFDVKD. The CDR3 spells CATSDLWRSDTQYF. For the CDR3, the DNA is TGTGCCACCAGTGATTTGTGGAGGTCAGATACGCAGTATTTT.

This clone was counted once. The gene calls are TRBV4-1 and TRBJ2-7; D gene uncertain. Trimming shortened V by 4 bases and J by 5 bases, and 15 bases separated the two germline ends. Germline CDR1 is MGHRA and CDR2 is YSYEKL. The CDR3 totals 14 residues. The CDR3 sequence is CASSPLSTHDEQYF. The CDR3 DNA reads TGCGCCAGCAGCCCCCTATCAACACACGACGAGCAGTACTTC.

The chain is built from TRBV28 and TRBJ1-3; D not resolved. Trimming cost V 3 bases and J 4 bases, with 4 bases left between them. Germline V gene data show CDR1 as MDHEN and CDR2 as SYDVKM. The CDR3 totals 12 residues. The CDR3 sequence is CASSFLGNTIYF. DNA of the CDR3: TGTGCCAGCAGTTTCCTGGGAAACACCATATATTTT.

V and J are TRBV6-5 and TRBJ1-5; no firm D call. The CDR3 extends over 13 amino acids. Germline V gives CDR1 MNHEY, CDR2 SVGAGI. The ends were cut back, 6 bases at V and 5 bases at J, with 11 bases in the middle. The CDR3 bases are TGTGCCAGCAGACCCCTTGGGGATCAGCCCCAGCATTTT. Translated, it gives CASRPLGDQPQHF.

V is TRBV7-2 and J is TRBJ2-7; D call uncertain. With 5 bases removed from V and 4 bases from J, the gap between germline ends came to 12 bases. CDR3 length: 13 amino acids. The V gene's germline CDR1 is SGHTA and CDR2 FQGNSA. CDR3 in amino acids: CASSTYPLYEQYF. DNA for the CDR3: TGTGCCAGCAGCACTTATCCCCTTTACGAGCAGTACTTC.

The rearrangement joins TRBV6-5 to TRBJ1-4, with D unclear. This CDR3 is 14 amino acids long. The germline V and J ends were trimmed by 4 bases and 4 bases, with 10 bases remaining between them. The V gene's germline CDR1 is MNHEY and CDR2 SVGAGI. CDR3: CASSLSVLNEKLFF. CDR3 sequence (DNA): TGTGCCAGCAGTTTGTCCGTGCTTAATGAAAAACTGTTTTTT.

Only a few counts were recorded for this clone. The rearrangement links TRBV5-6 to TRBJ2-1, with D perhaps TRBD1 or TRBD2 (5 bases each). The V gene's germline CDR1 is SGHDT and CDR2 YYEEEE. This CDR3 has 17 amino acids. V lost 0 bases and J lost 3, with 16 bases in between. CDR3 loop: CASSLGTILGVYNEQFF. In nucleotides, the CDR3 is TGTGCCAGCAGCTTGGGGACAATACTCGGGGTCTACAATGAGCAGTTCTTC.

About this clone itself: The sample contains more than one DNA sequence encoding this CDR3. The chain uses TRBV14 and TRBJ2-5; D call uncertain. The ends were cut back, 0 bases at V and 2 bases at J, with 4 bases in the middle. This CDR3 is built from 13 residues. Germline V gene sequence: CDR1 SGHDN, CDR2 FVKESK. The CDR3 protein is CASSQDWQETQYF. CDR3 in DNA: TGTGCCAGCAGCCAAGACTGGCAAGAGACCCAGTACTTC. The whole variable domain, remainder taken from reference TRBV14 and TRBJ2-5, is EAGVTQFPSHSVIEKGQTVTLRCDPISGHDNLYWYRRVMGKEIKFLLHFVKESKQDESGMPNNRFLAERTGGTYSTLKVQPAELEDSGVYFCASSQDWQETQYFGPGTRLLVL.

The V and J genes are TRBV5-4 and TRBJ2-5, with D possibly TRBD2 on 6 matching bases. The CDR3 runs 14 residues. Germline assignment: CDR1 SGHNT and CDR2 YYREEE (reference sequence). The germline V and J ends were trimmed by 4 bases and 0 bases, with 10 bases remaining between them. The CDR3 spells CASSPRDYQETQYF. CDR3 bases: TGTGCCAGCAGCCCCCGGGACTACCAAGAGACCCAGTACTTC.

V and J are TRBV7-7 and TRBJ2-2; D might be TRBD1 (6 bases). Trimming took 2 bases from V and 5 from J, leaving 9 bases between them. The CDR3 is 14 amino acids. Germline assignment: CDR1 SSHAT and CDR2 FNYEAQ (reference sequence). The CDR3 DNA is TGTGCCAGCAGCTTATCACAGGGAACCGGGGAGCTGTTTTTT. Translating gives CASSLSQGTGELFF.

This clone has a handful of counts. The genes are TRBV5-1 and TRBJ2-1; TRBD1 aligns across 10 bases. The CDR3 has 15 amino acids. Germline V lookup: CDR1 SGHRS, CDR2 YFSETQ. J lost 2 bases, V lost 3 bases, and 2 bases had no gene match. The DNA of the CDR3 is TGCGCCAGCAGCTGGGGACAGGGGACCTACAATGAGCAGTTCTTC. Translated: CASSWGQGTYNEQFF.

Note on this clone: Different DNA sequences within this sample yield the same CDR3. The gene calls are TRBV5-1 and TRBJ1-4; 8 bases fit TRBD1. Germline V gene sequence: CDR1 SGHRS, CDR2 YFSETQ. This CDR3 spans 14 amino acids. Trimming took 4 bases from V and 8 from J; bases not matched to a gene: 7. The CDR3 loop is CASSIGQGGEKLFF. CDR3 nucleotide sequence: TGCGCCAGCAGCATTGGACAGGGAGGGGAAAAACTGTTTTTT. The full variable domain, completed using reference TRBV5-1 and TRBJ1-4, is KAGVTQTPRYLIKTRGQQVTLSCSPISGHRSVSWYQQTPGQGLQFLFEYFSETQRNKGNFPGRFSGRQFSNSRSEMNVSTLELGDSALYLCASSIGQGGEKLFFGSGTQLSVL.

The chain combines TRBV5-1 with TRBJ2-1; 8 bases are a match to TRBD1. Per the germline V gene, CDR1 is SGHRS and CDR2 is YFSETQ. There are 14 residues in the CDR3. The V segment lost 1 base and the J segment 10 bases; nucleotides outside the gene matches: 7. The CDR3 sequence is CASSLRQGAGEQFF. The CDR3 coding sequence is TGCGCCAGCAGCTTGAGGCAGGGGGCAGGAGAGCAGTTCTTC.

The CDR3 bases are TGTGCCAGCAGCTTAGTCGGAAAAGCTAACTATGGCTACACCTTC. Translation: CASSLVGKANYGYTF. The V gene is TRBV7-9, the J gene TRBJ1-2; D not certain. Trimming cost V 1 base and J 0 bases, with 9 bases left between them. Germline V gene sequence: CDR1 SEHNR, CDR2 FQNEAQ (reference sequence). The CDR3 sequence is 15 residues long.

The chain joins TRBV2 to TRBJ1-1; 7 positions agree with TRBD1. CDR1 and CDR2 from the germline V gene are SNHLY and FYNNEI. This CDR3 comprises 12 residues. Trimming removed 5 bases from V and 7 bases from J; junction bases left unmatched: 4. Here the CDR3 reads CASSKGQYEAFF. The CDR3 DNA sequence: TGTGCCAGCAGTAAGGGACAGTATGAAGCTTTCTTT.

The chain carries TRBV6-2 or TRBV6-3 and TRBJ1-5, with D perhaps TRBD1 (6 bases). CDR1 is MNHEY and CDR2 is SVGEGT in the germline V gene. The CDR3 runs to 13 residues. V was trimmed by 5 bases and J by 7 bases, leaving 12 bases between them. In DNA, the CDR3 is TGTGCCAGCAGTGTACAGGGTATCCAGCCCCAGCATTTT. Translating gives CASSVQGIQPQHF.

This clone was seen just once. The V gene is TRBV4-3, the J gene TRBJ2-3, with D hard to call. Per the germline V gene, CDR1 is LGHNA and CDR2 is YSLEER. This CDR3 spans 14 amino acids. V lost 4 bases and J lost 4, with 12 bases in between. DNA for the CDR3: TGCGCCAGCAGCCCCTTAGGTGTTCCAGATACGCAGTATTTT. Encoded protein: CASSPLGVPDTQYF.

The genes are TRBV5-1 and TRBJ2-2, with TRBD1 matching 7 bases. Trimming at V came to 2 bases and at J to 1 base, leaving 2 bases not matched to a gene. CDR1 is SGHRS, CDR2 YFSETQ, per germline. The CDR3 extends over 15 amino acids. As DNA, the CDR3 is TGCGCCAGCAGCTTTGGACAGGTGAACACCGGGGAGCTGTTTTTT. It translates to CASSFGQVNTGELFF.

In its sample, this clone was seen many times. J is TRBJ2-1 and V is TRBV6-5, with D tentatively TRBD1 or TRBD2 (6 bases each). Germline V CDR1 and CDR2: MNHEY, SVGAGI. This CDR3 has 14 amino acids. The V and J ends lost 5 bases and 4 bases respectively, with 12 bases between them. The CDR3 protein is CASSRGAGYNEQFF. The CDR3 bases are TGTGCCAGCAGTAGGGGGGCCGGTTACAATGAGCAGTTCTTC.

The V and J genes are TRBV28 and TRBJ1-2; perhaps TRBD1 as D (6 bases). The ends were cut back, 2 bases at V and 3 bases at J, with 13 bases in the middle. The CDR3 totals 15 residues. Germline V gives CDR1 MDHEN, CDR2 SYDVKM. This chain's CDR3 is CASSLGGQGDYGYTF. The DNA of the CDR3 is TGTGCCAGCAGTTTAGGGGGACAAGGGGACTATGGCTACACCTTC.

The gene calls are TRBV12-3 or TRBV12-4 and TRBJ1-6, with D unresolved. The CDR3 sequence is 12 residues long. Trimming took off 6 bases at V and 8 bases at J, with 8 bases between the two ends. CDR3 DNA sequence: TGTGCCAGCAGCCGTGGCGATTCACCCCTCCACTTT. Translation: CASSRGDSPLHF.

This sequence joins TRBV6-5 and TRBJ2-7; D perhaps matches TRBD1 (6 bases). Trimming removed 10 bases from V and 3 bases from J, with 10 bases in between. This CDR3 region has 11 residues. Per germline, CDR1 MNHEY and CDR2 SVGAGI. This CDR3 is CATYRDYEQYF. The CDR3 nucleotides are TGTGCCACCTACAGGGACTACGAGCAGTACTTC.